A selection of T cell receptor beta chains follows, all from one sample in a study of T cells in localized non-small cell lung cancer. Generated by immunoSEQ multiplex PCR, the TCRdb table keeps only in-frame clones and is missing some. The data contain tens of thousands of clones, approximately 86% of them singletons. Sequenced material: peripheral blood, taken before any cancer treatment. The source of these receptors is a man aged 40 to 70 with stage I squamous cell lung carcinoma. The CDR3 runs from the conserved cysteine through the conserved F or W.

13 TRBV28 CATMTSGGYEQYF
14 TRBV7-9 CASSLSRVQETQYF
16 TRBV7-7 CASSPGTSGAAGELFF
15 TRBV7-3 CASSLTRGGGNEQFF
18 TRBV2 CASRSPGQGVASNQPQHF
15 TRBV5-1 CASSLGTGGNTEAFF
13 TRBV5-6 CASSLDRVEKLFF
13 TRBV5-1 CASSGTSGETQYF
13 TRBV7-8 CASSSTGNYGYTF
17 TRBV6-1 CASSEDRGGRTKNIQYF